A selection of T cell receptor beta chains follows, all from one sample in a study of shared clonotypes between healthy human individuals. The method was immunoSEQ multiplex PCR; TCRdb's version includes in-frame clones alone and lacks a portion of them. The sample consists of roughly 1,000,000 clones, about 84% of them appearing once. The sample consisted of memory CD4+ T cells from PBMCs. These receptors were collected from a man younger than 35 in good health. Some clones in this sample may be carry-over from other donors' samples. CDR3s include the opening cysteine and the closing phenylalanine or tryptophan. The order of the fields is V gene, D gene, clone size, J gene, CDR3 DNA, CDR3 protein. A D gene is named only where the DNA matches it firmly. Expanded clones get a size class; other rows say once, few or many, or leave the size out.

V: TRBV7-2; D: -; size: -; J: TRBJ2-6; DNA: TGTGCCAGCAGCTTAGCAGCCTCTGGGGCCAACGTCCTGACTTTC; CDR3: CASSLAASGANVLTF
V: TRBV16; D: -; size: -; J: TRBJ1-5; DNA: TGTGCCAGCAGCCAATCTTGGGGGGATCAGCCCCAGCATTTT; CDR3: CASSQSWGDQPQHF
V: TRBV5-1; D: -; size: -; J: TRBJ2-3; DNA: TGCGCCAGCAGCTCTGGACGGAGAACTAGCACAGATACGCAGTATTTT; CDR3: CASSSGRRTSTDTQYF
V: TRBV6-5; D: -; size: -; J: TRBJ2-4; DNA: TGTGCCAGCAGACCTCCGGGAGAGGTCATTCAGTACTTC; CDR3: CASRPPGEVIQYF
V: TRBV27; D: TRBD2; size: -; J: TRBJ2-1; DNA: TGTGCCAGCAGTATCGGGGGGAGCTCCTACAATGAGCAGTTCTTC; CDR3: CASSIGGSSYNEQFF
V: TRBV27; D: TRBD2; size: -; J: TRBJ2-1; DNA: TGTGCCAGCAAAGCGGGAGGTGTGCAAGATGAGCAGTTCTTC; CDR3: CASKAGGVQDEQFF
V: TRBV18; D: -; size: -; J: TRBJ1-1; DNA: TGTGCCAGCTCACCGGGAAGGGGATTGAGTGAAGCTTTCTTT; CDR3: CASSPGRGLSEAFF
V: TRBV5-1; D: -; size: -; J: TRBJ2-2; DNA: TGCGCCAGCAGCTTGGGAGGGGCAATCGGGGAGCTGTTTTTT; CDR3: CASSLGGAIGELFF
V: TRBV6-8; D: -; size: once; J: TRBJ1-2; DNA: TGTGCCAGCAGTGCAGGGAACTATGGCTACACCTTC; CDR3: CASSAGNYGYTF
V: TRBV7-9; D: -; size: -; J: TRBJ2-7; DNA: TGTGCCAGCAGCAGTAGTGGGGGGCTATCCTACGAGCAGTACTTC; CDR3: CASSSSGGLSYEQYF
V: TRBV15; D: -; size: -; J: TRBJ2-7; DNA: TGTGCCACCAGCCCCCGTCTTGCAGGGAGCAACGAGCAGTACTTC; CDR3: CATSPRLAGSNEQYF
V: TRBV5-3; D: TRBD1; size: -; J: TRBJ2-2; DNA: TGTGCCAGAAGCTTGGTGGGACAGGGGGCCCCCGGGGAGCTGTTTTTT; CDR3: CARSLVGQGAPGELFF
V: TRBV28; D: TRBD1; size: -; J: TRBJ1-2; DNA: TGTGCCAGCAGTTTCCTCCGGGGACAGGGGGCGCAAGGCTACACCTTC; CDR3: CASSFLRGQGAQGYTF
V: TRBV7-9; D: TRBD2; size: -; J: TRBJ2-5; DNA: TGTGCCAGCAGCGACCGGAGCGGGGTGGAGACCCAGTACTTC; CDR3: CASSDRSGVETQYF
V: TRBV20-1; D: -; size: -; J: TRBJ2-5; DNA: TGCAGTGCAACGGGTCAGACCCAGTACTTC; CDR3: CSATGQTQYF